A selection of T cell receptor beta chains follows, all from one sample in a study of shared clonotypes between healthy human individuals. The method was immunoSEQ multiplex PCR; TCRdb's version includes in-frame clones alone and lacks a portion of them. The sample contains about 2.3 million clones, 85% to 95% of which appear only once. Sequencing was performed on naive CD4+ T cells from PBMCs. The receptors shown here come from a man younger than 35 in good health. Some clones in this sample may be carry-over from other donors' samples. CDR3s include the opening cysteine and the closing phenylalanine or tryptophan. The D gene is left open where the match is weak. Where a row states a size, it is once, few, many or the class of an expanded clone; other rows omit it.

V gene: TRBV2; J gene: TRBJ1-5; D gene: NA; clone size: NA; CDR3 protein: CASAATGYQPQHF; CDR3 DNA: TGTGCCAGCGCGGCAACCGGCTATCAGCCCCAGCATTTT
V gene: TRBV5-1; J gene: TRBJ2-7; D gene: TRBD1; clone size: NA; CDR3 protein: CASKPRGDRASEQYF; CDR3 DNA: TGCGCCAGCAAACCCAGGGGGGACAGGGCGTCCGAGCAGTACTTC
V gene: TRBV5-1; J gene: TRBJ2-1; D gene: NA; clone size: NA; CDR3 protein: CASSLGAAPGVDEQFF; CDR3 DNA: TGCGCCAGCAGCTTGGGGGCAGCTCCGGGGGTCGATGAGCAGTTCTTC
V gene: TRBV4-3; J gene: TRBJ2-1; D gene: TRBD2; clone size: NA; CDR3 protein: CAGQWSSGGNEQFF; CDR3 DNA: TGCGCCGGGCAGTGGTCCAGCGGGGGCAATGAGCAGTTCTTC
V gene: TRBV29-1; J gene: TRBJ1-1; D gene: NA; clone size: few; CDR3 protein: CSVLGPLEAFF; CDR3 DNA: TGCAGCGTTCTTGGACCTCTGGAGGCTTTCTTT
V gene: TRBV6-4; J gene: TRBJ1-2; D gene: NA; clone size: NA; CDR3 protein: CASSDSILGRLVYTF; CDR3 DNA: TGTGCCAGCAGTGACTCGATTCTTGGGCGGCTTGTCTACACCTTC
V gene: TRBV6-6; J gene: TRBJ1-2; D gene: TRBD1; clone size: NA; CDR3 protein: CASSSRGVGYTF; CDR3 DNA: TGTGCCAGCAGTTCCAGGGGGGTTGGCTACACCTTC
V gene: TRBV5-1; J gene: TRBJ2-7; D gene: TRBD2; clone size: NA; CDR3 protein: CASSIGTSGSEQYF; CDR3 DNA: TGCGCCAGCAGCATCGGGACTAGCGGGAGCGAGCAGTACTTC
V gene: TRBV28; J gene: TRBJ1-4; D gene: NA; clone size: NA; CDR3 protein: CASSPTGGLNEKLFF; CDR3 DNA: TGTGCCAGCAGTCCCACCGGGGGCCTTAATGAAAAACTGTTTTTT
V gene: TRBV7-9; J gene: TRBJ1-2; D gene: NA; clone size: NA; CDR3 protein: CATGRDNYGYTF; CDR3 DNA: TGTGCCACAGGGAGGGACAACTATGGCTACACCTTC
V gene: TRBV18; J gene: TRBJ2-1; D gene: TRBD2; clone size: NA; CDR3 protein: CASSLLLAGQNEQFF; CDR3 DNA: TGTGCCAGCTCACTTTTACTAGCGGGGCAGAATGAGCAGTTCTTC
V gene: TRBV10-3; J gene: TRBJ2-1; D gene: NA; clone size: NA; CDR3 protein: CATHGAPGLHNEQFF; CDR3 DNA: TGTGCCACCCACGGGGCCCCGGGACTTCACAATGAGCAGTTCTTC
V gene: TRBV7-8; J gene: TRBJ2-7; D gene: NA; clone size: NA; CDR3 protein: CASSLAPGAAEQYF; CDR3 DNA: TGTGCCAGCAGCTTAGCCCCAGGGGCGGCCGAGCAGTACTTC
V gene: TRBV5-1; J gene: TRBJ1-1; D gene: TRBD1; clone size: NA; CDR3 protein: CASSSAQNRGSVAFF; CDR3 DNA: TGCGCCAGCAGTTCTGCTCAAAACAGGGGGTCCGTGGCTTTCTTT
V gene: TRBV5-1; J gene: TRBJ1-5; D gene: NA; clone size: NA; CDR3 protein: CASSFSASRNFQNQPQHF; CDR3 DNA: TGCGCCAGCAGCTTTAGTGCCAGCAGAAATTTTCAAAATCAGCCCCAGCATTTT
V gene: TRBV27; J gene: TRBJ2-1; D gene: NA; clone size: NA; CDR3 protein: CASSLQGIEQFF; CDR3 DNA: TGTGCCAGCAGTTTGCAGGGTATTGAGCAGTTCTTC
V gene: TRBV28; J gene: TRBJ1-2; D gene: NA; clone size: NA; CDR3 protein: CASSLGRGHYGYTF; CDR3 DNA: TGTGCCAGCAGCCTGGGTCGGGGTCACTATGGCTACACCTTC
V gene: TRBV6-1; J gene: TRBJ2-1; D gene: TRBD2; clone size: NA; CDR3 protein: CASSESRGEPYNEQFF; CDR3 DNA: TGTGCCAGCAGTGAATCGCGGGGGGAACCCTACAATGAGCAGTTCTTC
V gene: TRBV6-1; J gene: TRBJ1-2; D gene: NA; clone size: NA; CDR3 protein: CASSMAGAYGYTF; CDR3 DNA: TGTGCCAGCAGTATGGCCGGGGCTTATGGCTACACCTTC
V gene: TRBV7-9; J gene: TRBJ2-7; D gene: NA; clone size: NA; CDR3 protein: CASSLVQGHYEQYF; CDR3 DNA: TGTGCCAGCAGCTTAGTGCAGGGGCACTACGAGCAGTACTTC
V gene: TRBV4-2; J gene: TRBJ2-1; D gene: NA; clone size: NA; CDR3 protein: CASSQGVGEGHRVGMNEQFF; CDR3 DNA: TGTGCCAGCAGCCAAGGGGTCGGGGAGGGCCACAGGGTGGGAATGAATGAGCAGTTCTTC
V gene: TRBV28; J gene: TRBJ1-5; D gene: NA; clone size: NA; CDR3 protein: CASSQPGRPLGGGNQPQHF; CDR3 DNA: TGTGCCAGCAGCCAACCGGGACGGCCACTTGGGGGGGGCAATCAGCCCCAGCATTTT
V gene: TRBV28; J gene: TRBJ2-6; D gene: NA; clone size: NA; CDR3 protein: CASSFLRAGANVLTF; CDR3 DNA: TGTGCCAGCAGTTTTCTCAGGGCGGGGGCCAACGTCCTGACTTTC
V gene: TRBV6-6; J gene: TRBJ1-1; D gene: NA; clone size: NA; CDR3 protein: CASSYKTDTEAFF; CDR3 DNA: TGTGCCAGCAGTTACAAGACAGACACTGAAGCTTTCTTT
V gene: TRBV28; J gene: TRBJ2-1; D gene: NA; clone size: once; CDR3 protein: CASSPGGGPEQFF; CDR3 DNA: TGTGCCAGCAGTCCCGGAGGCGGGCCTGAGCAGTTCTTC
V gene: TRBV29-1; J gene: TRBJ2-7; D gene: NA; clone size: NA; CDR3 protein: CSVEASGGAKYF; CDR3 DNA: TGCAGCGTTGAAGCTTCCGGGGGTGCGAAGTACTTC
V gene: TRBV5-1; J gene: TRBJ2-1; D gene: TRBD2; clone size: NA; CDR3 protein: CASSLGASGSLNEQFF; CDR3 DNA: TGCGCCAGCAGCTTGGGTGCTAGCGGGAGTTTGAATGAGCAGTTCTTC
V gene: TRBV5-1; J gene: TRBJ2-5; D gene: NA; clone size: NA; CDR3 protein: CASSFSGQETQYF; CDR3 DNA: TGCGCCAGCAGCTTTTCGGGGCAAGAGACCCAGTACTTC
V gene: TRBV7-2; J gene: TRBJ1-1; D gene: NA; clone size: NA; CDR3 protein: CASSPRTGNTEAFF; CDR3 DNA: TGTGCCAGCAGTCCAAGGACGGGGAACACTGAAGCTTTCTTT
V gene: TRBV5-1; J gene: TRBJ1-1; D gene: NA; clone size: few; CDR3 protein: CASSHDGLLEAFF; CDR3 DNA: TGCGCCAGCAGCCACGACGGACTGCTCGAAGCTTTCTTT
V gene: TRBV29-1; J gene: TRBJ2-7; D gene: NA; clone size: NA; CDR3 protein: CSVRPLLRREQYF; CDR3 DNA: TGCAGCGTGCGACCACTTCTCAGGCGGGAGCAGTACTTC
V gene: TRBV4-1; J gene: TRBJ2-7; D gene: NA; clone size: NA; CDR3 protein: CASSTIGTRRNEQYF; CDR3 DNA: TGCGCCAGCAGTACAATCGGGACACGCCGGAACGAGCAGTACTTC
V gene: TRBV5-4; J gene: TRBJ2-3; D gene: TRBD2; clone size: NA; CDR3 protein: CASSLKSGSDTDTQYF; CDR3 DNA: TGTGCCAGCAGCTTGAAGAGCGGGAGTGACACAGATACGCAGTATTTT
V gene: TRBV5-5; J gene: TRBJ2-3; D gene: TRBD1; clone size: NA; CDR3 protein: CASSSRQGVADTQYF; CDR3 DNA: TGTGCCAGCAGCTCCAGACAGGGGGTGGCAGATACGCAGTATTTT
V gene: TRBV5-1; J gene: TRBJ2-7; D gene: NA; clone size: NA; CDR3 protein: CASSPNPNGGEQYF; CDR3 DNA: TGCGCCAGCAGCCCCAACCCTAATGGGGGGGAGCAGTACTTC
V gene: TRBV11-2; J gene: TRBJ2-5; D gene: NA; clone size: NA; CDR3 protein: CASQALVRETQYF; CDR3 DNA: TGTGCCAGCCAAGCCTTAGTCCGGGAGACCCAGTACTTC
V gene: TRBV28; J gene: TRBJ2-5; D gene: NA; clone size: NA; CDR3 protein: CASTSQETQYF; CDR3 DNA: TGTGCCAGCACAAGCCAAGAGACCCAGTACTTC
V gene: TRBV28; J gene: TRBJ1-4; D gene: TRBD1; clone size: NA; CDR3 protein: CASRLGGQTNEKLFF; CDR3 DNA: TGTGCCAGCAGGCTCGGGGGACAGACCAATGAAAAACTGTTTTTT
V gene: TRBV6-5; J gene: TRBJ1-2; D gene: NA; clone size: NA; CDR3 protein: CASTWGRNYGYTF; CDR3 DNA: TGTGCCAGCACTTGGGGTCGGAACTATGGCTACACCTTC
V gene: TRBV6-1; J gene: TRBJ2-7; D gene: NA; clone size: once; CDR3 protein: CASSYSRGPVEQYF; CDR3 DNA: TGTGCCAGCAGTTATTCTCGGGGGCCCGTCGAGCAGTACTTC
V gene: TRBV19; J gene: TRBJ1-4; D gene: NA; clone size: NA; CDR3 protein: CASSIPGTGGANEKLFF; CDR3 DNA: TGTGCCAGTAGTATACCCGGGACCGGAGGGGCTAATGAAAAACTGTTTTTT
V gene: TRBV6-1; J gene: TRBJ2-1; D gene: NA; clone size: NA; CDR3 protein: CASSEGTFQEGGNEQFF; CDR3 DNA: TGTGCCAGCAGTGAGGGGACTTTCCAGGAGGGGGGCAATGAGCAGTTCTTC
V gene: TRBV7-9; J gene: TRBJ2-2; D gene: TRBD1; clone size: NA; CDR3 protein: CASRFGQGNTGELFF; CDR3 DNA: TGTGCCAGCAGGTTTGGACAGGGCAACACCGGGGAGCTGTTTTTT
V gene: TRBV5-1; J gene: TRBJ2-1; D gene: TRBD1; clone size: NA; CDR3 protein: CASNLGQGYNEQFF; CDR3 DNA: TGCGCCAGCAACCTAGGACAGGGCTACAATGAGCAGTTCTTC
V gene: TRBV27; J gene: TRBJ1-4; D gene: NA; clone size: NA; CDR3 protein: CASRARGATNEKLFF; CDR3 DNA: TGTGCCAGCCGAGCCAGGGGCGCAACTAATGAAAAACTGTTTTTT
V gene: TRBV7-2; J gene: TRBJ1-2; D gene: NA; clone size: NA; CDR3 protein: CASSSGNYGYTF; CDR3 DNA: TGTGCCAGCAGTTCAGGGAACTATGGCTACACCTTC
V gene: TRBV21-1; J gene: TRBJ1-2; D gene: NA; clone size: NA; CDR3 protein: CASSARRGYGYTF; CDR3 DNA: TGTGCCAGCAGCGCCCGACGGGGGTATGGCTACACCTTC
V gene: TRBV5-1; J gene: TRBJ1-4; D gene: TRBD1; clone size: NA; CDR3 protein: CASSLVAGGRTGEKLFF; CDR3 DNA: TGCGCCAGCAGCTTGGTGGCAGGGGGCAGGACGGGTGAAAAACTGTTTTTT
V gene: TRBV5-6; J gene: TRBJ2-3; D gene: TRBD2; clone size: NA; CDR3 protein: CASSLSGATDTQYF; CDR3 DNA: TGTGCCAGCAGCTTAAGCGGGGCCACAGATACGCAGTATTTT